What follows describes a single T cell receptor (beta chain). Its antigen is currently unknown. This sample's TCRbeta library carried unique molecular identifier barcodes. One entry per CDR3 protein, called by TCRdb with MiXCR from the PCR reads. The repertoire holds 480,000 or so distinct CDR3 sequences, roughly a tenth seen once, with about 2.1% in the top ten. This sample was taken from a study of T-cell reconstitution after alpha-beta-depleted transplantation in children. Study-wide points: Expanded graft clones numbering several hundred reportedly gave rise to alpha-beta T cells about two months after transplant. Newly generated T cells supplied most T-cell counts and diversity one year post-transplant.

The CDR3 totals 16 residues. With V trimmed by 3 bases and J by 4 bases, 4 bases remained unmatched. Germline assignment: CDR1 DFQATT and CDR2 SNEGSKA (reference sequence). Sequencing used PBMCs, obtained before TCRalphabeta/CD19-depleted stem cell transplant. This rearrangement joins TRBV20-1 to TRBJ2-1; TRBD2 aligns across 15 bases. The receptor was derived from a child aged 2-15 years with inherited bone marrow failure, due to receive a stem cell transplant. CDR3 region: CSASGLAGGPYNEQFF. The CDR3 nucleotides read TGCAGTGCTAGCGGACTAGCGGGGGGGCCGTACAATGAGCAGTTCTTC.